The T cell receptor beta chain described here comes from a study of blood T cells in healthy people across ages. Findings and caveats of the study: Diversity estimates from one million T cells were considered underestimates.

On this clonotype itself: The antigen remains undetermined.

For the second PCR, which ran for roughly 7 to 11 cycles, a sample-barcoded 5' primer and a J-beta primer mix were used. TCRdb reprocessed the 5' RACE reads via MiXCR and lists one record per CDR3 protein. The data show under 2 million distinct CDR3 sequences, with approximately 32% seen just once and approximately 10% held by the top ten. The specimen sequenced was blood. This clonotype was sampled from a woman in her 30s in good health.

CDR3 in amino acids: CASSYSDRGNEQFF. CDR3 nucleotides: TGTGCCAGCAGTTACTCGGACAGGGGGAATGAGCAGTTCTTC. The chain recombines TRBV6-6 with TRBJ2-1; 10 bases fit TRBD1. Germline V lookup: CDR1 MNHNY, CDR2 SVGAGI (reference sequence). This CDR3 region has 14 residues. Trimming at V came to 0 bases and at J to 7 bases, leaving 0 bases not matched to a gene.